The 27 T cell receptor beta chains listed next were all sequenced from one sample in a study of blood T cell repertoires in COVID-19. Data came from immunoSEQ multiplex PCR; TCRdb stores just in-frame clones and leaves some out. The profile covers about 380,000 clones, with around 90% appearing a single time and 1.2% taken by the ten largest. Sample: PBMCs or T cells enriched from blood (not recorded which). These receptors originate from a woman younger than 30 who had recovered from COVID-19.

The chain couples TRBV19 to TRBJ2-7; 7 bases are a match to TRBD2. The germline CDR1 and CDR2 sequences are LNHDA and SQIVND (reference sequence). V shed 1 base, J shed 3 bases, and the junction held 3 bases outside the gene matches. The CDR3 has 14 residues. The CDR3, as DNA: TGTGCCAGTAGTATAGGTGGCGGGGGCTACGAGCAGTACTTC. It yields the protein CASSIGGGGYEQYF. The full variable domain, in which reference TRBV19 and TRBJ2-7 provide the parts outside the CDR3, is DGGITQSPKYLFRKEGQNVTLSCEQNLNHDAMYWYRQDPGQGLRLIYYSQIVNDFQKGDIAEGYSVSREKKESFPLTVTSAQKNPTAFYLCASSIGGGGYEQYFGPGTRLTVT.

The chain carries TRBV6-2 or TRBV6-3 and TRBJ2-3; 8 bases are shared with TRBD2. The CDR3 covers 15 residues. J lost 1 base, V lost 5 bases, and 5 bases had no gene match. The germline CDR1 and CDR2 sequences are MNHEY and SVGEGT. This CDR3 is CASSRIAGRTDTQYF. The CDR3 coding sequence is TGTGCCAGCAGTCGTATAGCGGGGCGCACAGATACGCAGTATTTT.

This clone was detected only a few times. The rearrangement uses TRBV7-9 and TRBJ2-2, with 10 positions matching TRBD1. Germline V gene lookup returns CDR1 SEHNR and CDR2 FQNEAQ (reference sequence). The CDR3 loop spans 16 amino acids. Trimming at V came to 4 bases and at J to 5 bases, leaving 7 bases not matched to a gene. The CDR3 DNA follows: TGTGCCAGCAGCTCCGATACGGGACAGGGGACCGGGGAGCTGTTTTTT. The encoded protein is CASSSDTGQGTGELFF.

This chain links TRBV7-2 with TRBJ2-1; 9 bases align to TRBD1. The CDR3 spans 13 residues. From germline, CDR1 is SGHTA and CDR2 FQGNSA. V trimming: 5 bases; J trimming: 8 bases; junction bases outside the gene matches: 4. The chain's CDR3 is CASSPWTGDEQFF. The DNA for the CDR3 is TGTGCCAGCAGCCCCTGGACAGGGGATGAGCAGTTCTTC.

The chain uses TRBV24-1 and TRBJ2-1; perhaps TRBD1 as D (5 bases). This CDR3 has 12 residues. Per the germline V gene, CDR1 is KGHDR and CDR2 is SFDVKD. The V end was cut by 7 bases, the J end by 4 bases, with 7 bases between. As DNA, the CDR3 is TGTGCCACCAGGGACAATTACAATGAGCAGTTCTTC. Amino acids: CATRDNYNEQFF.

This clone has only one observation. The V gene is TRBV19, the J gene TRBJ1-5; no clear D. The CDR3 length is 15 residues. V was trimmed by 4 bases and J by 1 base, leaving 11 bases between them. CDR1 is LNHDA, CDR2 SQIVND, per germline (reference sequence). The chain's CDR3 is CASSSYSASNQPQHF. The CDR3 bases are TGTGCCAGTAGTAGTTACAGTGCAAGCAATCAGCCCCAGCATTTT.

The genes are TRBV13 and TRBJ1-3, with D possibly matching TRBD1 (5 bases). V lost 5 bases, J lost 2 bases, and 13 bases lay in between. The CDR3 covers 15 residues. Germline V gene lookup returns CDR1 PRHDT and CDR2 FYEKMQ (reference sequence). DNA for the CDR3: TGTGCCAGCAGCCAACGACCGGGGGCTGGAAACACCATATATTTT. Translating it yields CASSQRPGAGNTIYF. Full variable domain (outside the CDR3, taken from reference TRBV13 and TRBJ1-3): AAGVIQSPRHLIKEKRETATLKCYPIPRHDTVYWYQQGPGQDPQFLISFYEKMQSDKGSIPDRFSAQQFSDYHSELNMSSLELGDSALYFCASSQRPGAGNTIYFGEGSWLTVV.

The J gene is TRBJ1-4, the V gene TRBV19, with D unclear. The germline V gene encodes CDR1 LNHDA and CDR2 SQIVND (reference sequence). V lost 6 bases, J lost 8 bases, and 16 bases lay in between. The CDR3 contains 14 residues. The CDR3: CASRNLMEVEKLFF. Here the CDR3 DNA reads TGTGCCAGTAGAAATCTTATGGAGGTAGAAAAACTGTTTTTT.

J is TRBJ2-5 and V is TRBV27; a weak D match, TRBD1 (5 bases). CDR1 is MNHEY, CDR2 SMNVEV, per germline (reference sequence). Trimming left V 4 bases short and J 9 bases short, with 24 bases between. The CDR3 consists of 16 residues. In nucleotides, the CDR3 is TGTGCCAGCAGTTCCATCAAAGGGCAGGGCACTGGGGCCCAGTACTTC. Its translation is CASSSIKGQGTGAQYF.

In DNA, the CDR3 is TGTGTCAGCGAGAAGCGGGGGGCGACGAACACCGGGGAGCTGTTTTTT. Amino acid sequence: CVSEKRGATNTGELFF. This rearrangement joins TRBV19 to TRBJ2-2, with 9 bases aligning to TRBD2. CDR3 length: 16 residues. The germline CDR1 and CDR2 sequences are LNHDA and SQIVND (reference sequence). The variable domain in full, completed from reference TRBV19 and TRBJ2-2, reads DGGITQSPKYLFRKEGQNVTLSCEQNLNHDAMYWYRQDPGQGLRLIYYSQIVNDFQKGDIAEGYSVSREKKESFPLTVTSAQKNPTAFYLCVSEKRGATNTGELFFGEGSRLTVL.

This clone was counted a few times. The chain has TRBV4-1 and TRBJ1-5, with D maybe TRBD1 (6 bases). Germline CDR1 MGHRA, CDR2 YSYEKL. The CDR3 sequence is 14 residues long. Trimming stripped 3 bases from V and 5 bases from J, with 11 bases between. CDR3: CASSQRTEDQPQHF. CDR3 sequence (DNA): TGCGCCAGCAGCCAGCGGACAGAAGATCAGCCCCAGCATTTT.

This clone showed up just a few times. The genes are TRBV30 and TRBJ1-6, with a weak D call TRBD1 (6 bases). CDR3 size: 12 residues. Trimming left V 1 base short and J 10 bases short, with 8 bases between. Germline V gives CDR1 GTSNPN, CDR2 SVGIG (reference sequence). In DNA, the CDR3 is TGTGCCTGGAGTGACAGGGACTCACCCCTCCACTTT. Its protein product is CAWSDRDSPLHF. The whole variable domain, remainder taken from reference TRBV30 and TRBJ1-6, is SQTIHQWPATLVQPVGSPLSLECTVEGTSNPNLYWYRQAAGRGLQLLFYSVGIGQISSEVPQNLSASRPQDRQFILSSKKLLLSDSGFYLCAWSDRDSPLHFGNGTRLTVT.

The chain employs TRBV5-1 and TRBJ1-2; 8 bases are shared with TRBD1. The V and J ends lost 4 bases and 4 bases, in that order; junction bases with no gene match: 6. This CDR3 spans 14 amino acids. Germline CDR1 and CDR2: SGHRS and YFSETQ. Written as DNA, the CDR3 is TGCGCCAGCAGCGTCGGGACAGGAGTCTATGGCTACACCTTC. It specifies CASSVGTGVYGYTF.

The rearrangement links TRBV2 to TRBJ2-1; a weak D match, TRBD1 (6 bases). CDR1 is SNHLY, CDR2 FYNNEI, per germline. The CDR3 totals 15 residues. V was trimmed by 4 bases and J by 12 bases, leaving 22 bases between them. The CDR3 reads CASSVRTESHQGQFF. The CDR3, as DNA: TGTGCCAGCAGTGTTCGGACAGAGTCTCACCAGGGGCAGTTCTTC.

The rearrangement uses TRBV19 and TRBJ2-3; 10 nucleotides match TRBD2. Germline CDR1 LNHDA, CDR2 SQIVND (reference sequence). The CDR3 length is 16 residues. With V trimmed by 4 bases and J by 0 bases, 4 bases remained unmatched. The CDR3 loop reads CASSNGLAVSTDTQYF. Written as DNA, the CDR3 is TGTGCCAGTAGTAATGGACTAGCGGTTAGCACAGATACGCAGTATTTT. The whole variable domain, remainder taken from reference TRBV19 and TRBJ2-3, is DGGITQSPKYLFRKEGQNVTLSCEQNLNHDAMYWYRQDPGQGLRLIYYSQIVNDFQKGDIAEGYSVSREKKESFPLTVTSAQKNPTAFYLCASSNGLAVSTDTQYFGPGTRLTVL.

The chain is built from TRBV4-3 and TRBJ1-6; no firm D call. Germline values: CDR1 LGHNA, CDR2 YSLEER. This CDR3 contains 13 residues. Trimming cost V 0 bases and J 8 bases, with 5 bases left between them. This CDR3 reads CASSQDRYSPLHF. CDR3 DNA: TGCGCCAGCAGCCAAGATAGATATTCACCCCTCCACTTT.

The rearrangement links TRBV18 to TRBJ1-1, with TRBD1 identical over 8 bases. J lost 9 bases, V lost 4 bases, and 7 bases had no gene match. Looked up from germline, CDR1 is KGHSH and CDR2 is LQKENI. This CDR3 spans 13 amino acids. The CDR3 loop reads CASSLNRTGQAFF. CDR3 coding DNA: TGTGCCAGCTCACTGAATAGGACAGGGCAAGCTTTCTTT.

This clone came up once. The chain is built from TRBV21-1 and TRBJ2-1; whether TRBD2, the table's D call, matches the DNA was not checked. TRBV21-1 is listed as a pseudogene. This CDR3 is 12 amino acids long. This chain's CDR3 is CASSQGGTEQFF. The CDR3 nucleotides are TGTGCCAGCAGCCAGGGAGGGACTGAGCAGTTCTTC.

The chain uses TRBV4-3 and TRBJ1-6, with 8 bases lining up with TRBD1. The CDR3 is made up of 14 amino acids. J gave up 5 bases and V 8 bases, and 5 bases lay outside the gene matches. Germline V gene sequence: CDR1 LGHNA, CDR2 YSLEER. CDR3 loop: CASGQGTNNSPLHF. CDR3 coding DNA: TGCGCCAGCGGACAGGGTACCAATAATTCACCCCTCCACTTT.

V gene TRBV6-5 combines with J gene TRBJ1-2; tentatively, D is TRBD1 (6 bases). Trimming stripped 0 bases from V and 8 bases from J, with 16 bases between. The CDR3 extends over 15 amino acids. Germline assignment: CDR1 MNHEY and CDR2 SVGAGI. This CDR3 is CASSYSTTGYRGYTF. The CDR3 nucleotides are TGTGCCAGCAGTTACTCTACAACAGGGTATCGGGGCTACACCTTC.

The V and J genes are TRBV27 and TRBJ2-7, with TRBD1 identical over 10 bases. The germline V gene has CDR1 MNHEY and CDR2 SMNVEV (reference sequence). With V trimmed by 0 bases and J by 4 bases, 9 bases remained unmatched. This CDR3 is built from 17 residues. The CDR3: CASSLSFRDRGWYEQYF. The CDR3 DNA is TGTGCCAGCAGTTTATCGTTCCGGGACAGGGGTTGGTACGAGCAGTACTTC.

The rearrangement joins TRBV27 to TRBJ2-5, with 8 bases aligning to TRBD2. This CDR3 region has 15 residues. The V gene's germline CDR1 is MNHEY and CDR2 SMNVEV (reference sequence). The V gene end was trimmed by 5 bases and the J gene end by 7 bases; junction bases not matched to a gene: 12. CDR3 bases: TGTGCCAGCAGTACCCCGGGGGGGGAAATAGGGACCCAGTACTTC. Its protein product is CASSTPGGEIGTQYF.

The V and J genes are TRBV3-1 (or the pseudogene TRBV3-2) and TRBJ2-1; 11 nucleotides align to TRBD2. The germline V gene has CDR1 LGHDT and CDR2 YNNKEL (reference sequence). V lost 4 bases, J lost 12 bases, and 11 bases stayed unmatched. The CDR3 contains 15 residues. The CDR3 reads CASSPPSGGPSRQFF. The CDR3, as DNA: TGTGCCAGCAGCCCTCCTAGCGGGGGGCCGTCGCGGCAGTTCTTC.

This clone has just a few counts. The chain recombines TRBV6-4 with TRBJ1-1; maybe TRBD1 (6 bases). The germline V gene encodes CDR1 MRHNA and CDR2 SNTAGT. There are 15 residues in the CDR3. V gave up 0 bases and J gave up 4 bases, with 12 bases separating them. CDR3 in DNA: TGTGCCAGCAGTGACTCGGGGGCGGGCGGCACTGAAGCTTTCTTT. Its protein product is CASSDSGAGGTEAFF.

The chain recombines TRBV27 with TRBJ2-2; D gene unclear. The CDR3 has 12 amino acids. CDR1 is MNHEY, CDR2 SMNVEV, per germline (reference sequence). V lost 3 bases, J lost 5 bases, and 4 bases lay in between. Here the CDR3 reads CASSFETGELFF. The CDR3 DNA reads as TGTGCCAGCAGTTTCGAGACCGGGGAGCTGTTTTTT.

The rearrangement uses TRBV10-3 and TRBJ1-1; D ambiguous. The CDR3 consists of 12 residues. Germline V gene lookup returns CDR1 ENHRY and CDR2 SYGVKD. V dropped 5 bases and J dropped 6 bases, with 10 bases sitting between them. The CDR3 reads CAISLDGAEAFF. CDR3 sequence (DNA): TGTGCCATCAGTCTGGACGGGGCTGAAGCTTTCTTT.

This clone was detected only once. The chain recombines TRBV5-6 with TRBJ2-1; the D gene is possibly TRBD2 (5 bases). V lost 4 bases and J lost 0, with 14 bases in between. The CDR3 is 16 residues long. The germline V gene encodes CDR1 SGHDT and CDR2 YYEEEE. CDR3 DNA sequence: TGTGCCAGCAGCCCCCTCCCGGGGAGCTCCTACAATGAGCAGTTCTTC. This sequence encodes CASSPLPGSSYNEQFF.